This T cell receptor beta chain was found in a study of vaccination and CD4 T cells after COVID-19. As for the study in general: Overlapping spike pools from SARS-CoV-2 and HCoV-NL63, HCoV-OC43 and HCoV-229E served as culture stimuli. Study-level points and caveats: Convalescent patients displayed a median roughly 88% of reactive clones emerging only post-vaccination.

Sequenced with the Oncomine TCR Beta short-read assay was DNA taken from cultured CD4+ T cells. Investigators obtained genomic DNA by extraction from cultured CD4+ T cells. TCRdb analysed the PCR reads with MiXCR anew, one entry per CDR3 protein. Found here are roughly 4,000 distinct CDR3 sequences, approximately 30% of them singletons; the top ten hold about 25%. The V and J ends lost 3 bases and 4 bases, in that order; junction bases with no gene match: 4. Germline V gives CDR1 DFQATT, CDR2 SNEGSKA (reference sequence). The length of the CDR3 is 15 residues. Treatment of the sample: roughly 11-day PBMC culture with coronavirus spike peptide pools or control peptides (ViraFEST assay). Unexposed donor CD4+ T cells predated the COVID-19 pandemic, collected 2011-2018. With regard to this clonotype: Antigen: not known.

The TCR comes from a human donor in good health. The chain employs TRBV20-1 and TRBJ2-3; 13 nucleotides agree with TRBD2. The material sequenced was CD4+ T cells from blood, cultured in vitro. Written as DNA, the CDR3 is TGCAGTGCTAGTACTAGCGGGGGGGCGGCAGATACGCAGTATTTT. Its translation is CSASTSGGAADTQYF.